This T cell receptor beta chain was found in a study of blood T cell repertoires in COVID-19. On the study more broadly: From the United States, Italy and Spain came samples of acute and convalescent COVID-19.

Data came from immunoSEQ multiplex PCR; TCRdb stores just in-frame clones and leaves some out. The sample has about 180,000 clones, roughly 84% seen once. The CDR3 contains 12 residues. V shed 3 bases and J shed 6 bases, with 6 bases lying between them. The germline CDR1 and CDR2 sequences are WNHNN and SYGVQD (reference sequence). This clonotype originated in a human donor with acute COVID-19. The donor label of this sample is uncertain. The gene calls are TRBV10-1 and TRBJ1-5; no reliable D call. What was sequenced was PBMCs or T cells enriched from blood (not recorded which). This CDR3 reads CASSDSVQPQHF. DNA of the CDR3: TGCGCCAGCAGTGATTCGGTTCAGCCCCAGCATTTT.